This T cell receptor beta chain derives from a study of blood T cell repertoires in COVID-19. Whole-study context: Donors in the United States, Italy and Spain gave samples during acute or convalescent COVID-19. Sources were T cells, B-cell-depleted T cells, or PBMCs; the material itself was cDNA or gDNA.

CDR3 length: 13 amino acids. The ends were cut back, 4 bases at V and 3 bases at J, with 10 bases in the middle. Germline CDR1 and CDR2: LNHDA and SQIVND (reference sequence). This clone showed up just a few times. In the original analysis: Amplifying reference gene primers gave estimates of nucleated cell counts. Sequencing used immunoSEQ multiplex PCR; TCRdb keeps in-frame clones, though not all of them. Clonal size and the V and J genes are those of that table, whereas D and trimming came from the DNA. Of about 94,000 clones detected, 80% appear once; the ten largest clones hold under 20%. The sample taken for sequencing was peripheral blood. The chain uses TRBV19 and TRBJ2-7, with D tentatively TRBD2 (5 bases). The TCR was taken from a human donor in a cohort sampled during active COVID-19. The CDR3: CASSNLGDYEQYF. The CDR3 DNA reads as TGTGCCAGTAGTAATCTCGGGGACTACGAGCAGTACTTC.